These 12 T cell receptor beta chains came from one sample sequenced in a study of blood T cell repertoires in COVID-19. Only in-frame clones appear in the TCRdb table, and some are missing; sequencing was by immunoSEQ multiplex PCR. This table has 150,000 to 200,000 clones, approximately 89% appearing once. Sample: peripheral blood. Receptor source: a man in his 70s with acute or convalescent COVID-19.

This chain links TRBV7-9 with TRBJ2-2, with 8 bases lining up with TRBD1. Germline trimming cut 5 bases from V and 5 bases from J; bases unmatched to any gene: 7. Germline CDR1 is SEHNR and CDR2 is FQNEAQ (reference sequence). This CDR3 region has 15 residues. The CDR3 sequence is CASSPDRVGTGELFF. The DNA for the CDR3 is TGTGCCAGCAGCCCGGACAGGGTGGGGACCGGGGAGCTGTTTTTT.

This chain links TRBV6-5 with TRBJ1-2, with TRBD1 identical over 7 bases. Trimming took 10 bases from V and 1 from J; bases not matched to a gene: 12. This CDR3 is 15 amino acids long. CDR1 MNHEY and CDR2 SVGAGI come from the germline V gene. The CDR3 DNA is TGTGCCACAACCCTCCGACAGGGAGGTAACTATGGCTACACCTTC. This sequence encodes CATTLRQGGNYGYTF.

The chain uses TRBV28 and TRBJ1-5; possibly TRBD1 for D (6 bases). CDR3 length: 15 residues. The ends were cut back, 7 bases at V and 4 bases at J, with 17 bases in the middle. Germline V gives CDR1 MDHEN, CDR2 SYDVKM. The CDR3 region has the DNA TGTGCCAGCATTCCGGGACATATAATAAATCAGCCCCAGCATTTT. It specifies CASIPGHIINQPQHF.

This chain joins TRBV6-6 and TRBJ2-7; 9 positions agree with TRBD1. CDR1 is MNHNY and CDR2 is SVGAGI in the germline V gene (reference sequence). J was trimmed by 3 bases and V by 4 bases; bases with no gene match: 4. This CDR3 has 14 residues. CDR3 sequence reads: CASSSAGQGYEQYF. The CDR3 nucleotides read TGTGCCAGCAGTTCCGCGGGACAGGGCTACGAGCAGTACTTC.

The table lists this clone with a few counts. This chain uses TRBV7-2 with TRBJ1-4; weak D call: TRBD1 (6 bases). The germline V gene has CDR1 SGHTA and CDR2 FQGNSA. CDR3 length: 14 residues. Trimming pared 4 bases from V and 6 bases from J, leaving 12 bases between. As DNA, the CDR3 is TGTGCCAGCAGCTCGATGTGGACAGATGAAAAACTGTTTTTT. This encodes CASSSMWTDEKLFF.

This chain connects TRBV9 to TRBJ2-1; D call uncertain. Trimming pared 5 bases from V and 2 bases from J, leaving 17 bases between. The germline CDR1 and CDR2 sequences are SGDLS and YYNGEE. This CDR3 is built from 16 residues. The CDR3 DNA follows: TGTGCCAGCAGTTACTCCCCCCAGACAACCTACAATGAGCAGTTCTTC. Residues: CASSYSPQTTYNEQFF.

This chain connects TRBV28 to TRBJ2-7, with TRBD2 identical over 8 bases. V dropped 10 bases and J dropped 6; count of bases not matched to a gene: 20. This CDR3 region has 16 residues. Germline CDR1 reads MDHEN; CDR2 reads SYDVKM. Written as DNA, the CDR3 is TGTGCCACCAAACTCGGGGGGGCCGGGGGCGCGGGCGAGCAGTACTTC. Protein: CATKLGGAGGAGEQYF.

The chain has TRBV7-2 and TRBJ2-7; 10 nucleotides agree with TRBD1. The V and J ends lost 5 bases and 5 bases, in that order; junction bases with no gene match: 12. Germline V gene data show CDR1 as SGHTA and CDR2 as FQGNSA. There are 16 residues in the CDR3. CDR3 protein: CASSPLRGQGSDEQYF. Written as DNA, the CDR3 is TGTGCCAGCAGCCCGTTACGGGGACAGGGGTCTGACGAGCAGTACTTC.

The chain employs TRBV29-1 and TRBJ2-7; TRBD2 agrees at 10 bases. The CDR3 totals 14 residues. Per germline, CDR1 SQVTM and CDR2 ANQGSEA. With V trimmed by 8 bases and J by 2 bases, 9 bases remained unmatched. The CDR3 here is CSFSLAGEPYEQYF. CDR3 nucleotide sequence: TGCAGCTTTAGTCTAGCGGGGGAACCCTACGAGCAGTACTTC.

CDR3 DNA sequence: TGTGCCAGCAGCCCCCAGGGCGACGGGGAGCTGTTTTTT. This translates into CASSPQGDGELFF. The chain combines TRBV6-5 with TRBJ2-2, with D tentatively TRBD1 (5 bases). The CDR3 consists of 13 residues. Trimming stripped 6 bases from V and 7 bases from J, with 12 bases between. Per germline, CDR1 MNHEY and CDR2 SVGAGI.

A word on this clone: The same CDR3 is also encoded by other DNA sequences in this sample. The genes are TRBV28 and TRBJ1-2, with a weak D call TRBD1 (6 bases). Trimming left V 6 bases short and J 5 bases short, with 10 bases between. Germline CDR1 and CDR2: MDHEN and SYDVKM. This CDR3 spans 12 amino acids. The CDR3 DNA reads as TGTGCCAGCAGCCCAAGGGGGTATGGCTACACCTTC. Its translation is CASSPRGYGYTF.

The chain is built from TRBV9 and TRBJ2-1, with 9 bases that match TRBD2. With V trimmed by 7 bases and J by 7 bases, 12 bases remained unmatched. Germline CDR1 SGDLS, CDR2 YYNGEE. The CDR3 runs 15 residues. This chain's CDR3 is CASAARGGLGNEQFF. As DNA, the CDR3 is TGTGCCAGCGCCGCGCGGGGGGGACTGGGGAATGAGCAGTTCTTC. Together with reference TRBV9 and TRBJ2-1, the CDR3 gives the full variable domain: DSGVTQTPKHLITATGQRVTLRCSPRSGDLSVYWYQQSLDQGLQFLIQYYNGEERAKGNILERFSAQQFPDLHSELNLSSLELGDSALYFCASAARGGLGNEQFFGPGTRLTVL.